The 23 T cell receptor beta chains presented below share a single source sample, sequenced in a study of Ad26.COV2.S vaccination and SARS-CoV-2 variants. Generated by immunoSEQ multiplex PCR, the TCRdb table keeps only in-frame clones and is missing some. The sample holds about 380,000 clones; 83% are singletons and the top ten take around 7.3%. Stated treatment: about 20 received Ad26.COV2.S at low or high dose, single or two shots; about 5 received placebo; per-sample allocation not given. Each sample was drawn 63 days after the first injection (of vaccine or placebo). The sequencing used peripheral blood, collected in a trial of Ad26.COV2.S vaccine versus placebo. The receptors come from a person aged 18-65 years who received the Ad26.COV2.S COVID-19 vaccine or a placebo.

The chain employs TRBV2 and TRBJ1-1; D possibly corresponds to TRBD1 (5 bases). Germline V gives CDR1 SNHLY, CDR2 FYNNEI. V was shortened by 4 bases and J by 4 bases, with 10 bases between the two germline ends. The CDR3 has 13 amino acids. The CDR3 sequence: CASSVMGLTEAFF. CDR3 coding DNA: TGTGCCAGCAGTGTTATGGGGCTCACTGAAGCTTTCTTT.

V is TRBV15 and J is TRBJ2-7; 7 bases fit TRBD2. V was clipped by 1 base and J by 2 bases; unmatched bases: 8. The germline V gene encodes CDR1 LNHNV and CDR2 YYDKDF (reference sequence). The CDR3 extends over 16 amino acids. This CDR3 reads CATSRVSLAHPYEQYF. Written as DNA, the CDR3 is TGTGCCACCAGCAGAGTATCACTAGCGCATCCCTACGAGCAGTACTTC. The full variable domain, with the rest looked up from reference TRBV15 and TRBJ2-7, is DAMVIQNPRYQVTQFGKPVTLSCSQTLNHNVMYWYQQKSSQAPKLLFHYYDKDFNNEADTPDNFQSRRPNTSFCFLDIRSPGLGDTAMYLCATSRVSLAHPYEQYFGPGTRLTVT.

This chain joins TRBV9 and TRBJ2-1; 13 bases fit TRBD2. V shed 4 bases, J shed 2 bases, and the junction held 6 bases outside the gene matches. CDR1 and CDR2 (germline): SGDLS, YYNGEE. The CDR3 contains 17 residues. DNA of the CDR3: TGTGCCAGCAGCCCGGAAGGGACTAGCGGGACCTACAATGAGCAGTTCTTC. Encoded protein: CASSPEGTSGTYNEQFF.

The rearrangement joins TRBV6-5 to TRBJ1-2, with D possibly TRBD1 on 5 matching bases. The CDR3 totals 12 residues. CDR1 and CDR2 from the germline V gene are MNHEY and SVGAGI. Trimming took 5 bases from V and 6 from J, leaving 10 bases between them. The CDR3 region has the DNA TGTGCCAGCAGTACGGGGGTCAATGGCTACACCTTC. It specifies CASSTGVNGYTF.

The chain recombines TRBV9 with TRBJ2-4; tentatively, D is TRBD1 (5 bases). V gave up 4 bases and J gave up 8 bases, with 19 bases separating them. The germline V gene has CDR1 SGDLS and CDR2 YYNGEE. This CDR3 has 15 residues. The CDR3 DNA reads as TGTGCCAGCAGCCCCCCAGGGATTAGTCGAGACATTCAGTACTTC. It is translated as CASSPPGISRDIQYF. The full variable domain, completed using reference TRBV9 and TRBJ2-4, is DSGVTQTPKHLITATGQRVTLRCSPRSGDLSVYWYQQSLDQGLQFLIQYYNGEERAKGNILERFSAQQFPDLHSELNLSSLELGDSALYFCASSPPGISRDIQYFGAGTRLSVL.

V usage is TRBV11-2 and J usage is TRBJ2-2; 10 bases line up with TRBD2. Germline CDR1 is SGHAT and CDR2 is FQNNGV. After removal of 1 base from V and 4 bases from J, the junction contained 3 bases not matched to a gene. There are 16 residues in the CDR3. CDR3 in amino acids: CASSLGLAGATGELFF. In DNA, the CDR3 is TGTGCCAGCAGCTTAGGCCTAGCGGGAGCCACCGGGGAGCTGTTTTTT. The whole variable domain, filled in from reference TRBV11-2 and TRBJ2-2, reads EAGVAQSPRYKIIEKRQSVAFWCNPISGHATLYWYQQILGQGPKLLIQFQNNGVVDDSQLPKDRFSAERLKGVDSTLKIQPAKLEDSAVYLCASSLGLAGATGELFFGEGSRLTVL.

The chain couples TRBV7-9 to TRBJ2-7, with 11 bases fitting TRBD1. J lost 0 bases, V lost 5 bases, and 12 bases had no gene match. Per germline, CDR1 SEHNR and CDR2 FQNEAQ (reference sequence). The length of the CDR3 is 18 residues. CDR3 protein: CASSPRDRGFKGSYEQYF. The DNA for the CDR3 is TGTGCCAGCAGCCCCCGGGACAGGGGGTTTAAGGGCTCCTACGAGCAGTACTTC.

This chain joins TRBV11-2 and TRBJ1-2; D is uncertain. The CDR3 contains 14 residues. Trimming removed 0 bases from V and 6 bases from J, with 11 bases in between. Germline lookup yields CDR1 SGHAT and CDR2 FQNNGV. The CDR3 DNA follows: TGTGCCAGCAGCTTAGATCTGGTTTCGAATGGCTACACCTTC. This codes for CASSLDLVSNGYTF.

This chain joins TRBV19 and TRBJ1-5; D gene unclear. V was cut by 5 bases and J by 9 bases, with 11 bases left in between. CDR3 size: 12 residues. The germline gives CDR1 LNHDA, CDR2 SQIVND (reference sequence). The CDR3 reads CASSFIDMPQHF. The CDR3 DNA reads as TGTGCCAGTAGTTTCATCGACATGCCCCAGCATTTT.

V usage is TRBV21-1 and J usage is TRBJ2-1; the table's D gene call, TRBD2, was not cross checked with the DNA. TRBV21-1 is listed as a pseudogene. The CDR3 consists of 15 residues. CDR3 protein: CASSKNASGGDEQFF. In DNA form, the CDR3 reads TGTGCCAGCAGCAAAAATGCTAGCGGGGGCGATGAGCAGTTCTTC.

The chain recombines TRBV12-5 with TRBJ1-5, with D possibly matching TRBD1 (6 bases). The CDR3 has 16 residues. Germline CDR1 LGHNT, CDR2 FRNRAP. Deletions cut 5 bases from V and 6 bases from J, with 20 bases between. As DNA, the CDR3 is TGTGCTAGTGGTGTCTCCTCTGGGGGGGGCCTTCAGCCCCAGCATTTT. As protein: CASGVSSGGGLQPQHF.

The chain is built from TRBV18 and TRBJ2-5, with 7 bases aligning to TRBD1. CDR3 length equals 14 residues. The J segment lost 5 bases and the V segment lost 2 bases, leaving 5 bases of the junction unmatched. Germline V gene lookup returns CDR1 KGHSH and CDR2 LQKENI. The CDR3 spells CASSPGRQGETQYF. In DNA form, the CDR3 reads TGTGCCAGCTCACCAGGGCGACAGGGTGAGACCCAGTACTTC.

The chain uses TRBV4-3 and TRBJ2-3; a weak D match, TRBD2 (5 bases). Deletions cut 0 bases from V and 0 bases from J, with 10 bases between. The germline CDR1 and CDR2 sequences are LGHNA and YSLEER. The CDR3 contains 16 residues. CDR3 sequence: CASSQDSSLSTDTQYF. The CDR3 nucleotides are TGCGCCAGCAGCCAAGATTCTAGCCTAAGCACAGATACGCAGTATTTT.

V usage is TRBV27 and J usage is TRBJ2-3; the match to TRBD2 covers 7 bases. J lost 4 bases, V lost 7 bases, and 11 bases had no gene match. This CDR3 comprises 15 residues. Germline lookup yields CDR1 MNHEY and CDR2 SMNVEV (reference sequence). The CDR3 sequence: CASTASGLVADTQYF. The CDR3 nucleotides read TGTGCCAGCACAGCGTCTGGACTAGTTGCAGATACGCAGTATTTT.

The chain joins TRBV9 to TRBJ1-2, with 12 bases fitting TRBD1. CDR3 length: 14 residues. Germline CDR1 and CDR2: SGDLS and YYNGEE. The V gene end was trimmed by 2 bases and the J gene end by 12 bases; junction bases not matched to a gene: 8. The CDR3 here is CASSVTGTGGWDTF. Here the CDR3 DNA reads TGTGCCAGCAGCGTGACCGGGACAGGGGGCTGGGACACCTTC.

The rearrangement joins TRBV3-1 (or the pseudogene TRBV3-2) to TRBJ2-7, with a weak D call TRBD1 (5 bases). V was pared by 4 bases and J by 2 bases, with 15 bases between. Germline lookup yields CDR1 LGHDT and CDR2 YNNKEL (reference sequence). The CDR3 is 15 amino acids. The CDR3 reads CASSRNAKGTYEQYF. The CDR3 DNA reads TGTGCCAGCAGCCGCAACGCTAAGGGGACCTACGAGCAGTACTTC.

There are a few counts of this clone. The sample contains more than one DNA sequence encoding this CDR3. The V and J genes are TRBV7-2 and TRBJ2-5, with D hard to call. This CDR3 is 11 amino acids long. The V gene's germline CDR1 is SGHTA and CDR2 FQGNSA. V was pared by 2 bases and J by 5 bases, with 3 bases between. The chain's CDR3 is CASSLSETQYF. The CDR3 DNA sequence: TGTGCCAGCAGCTTATCTGAGACCCAGTACTTC.

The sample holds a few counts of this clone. Written as DNA, the CDR3 is TGTGCCAGTAGTATGGGCCAGAGGAACACTGAAGCTTTCTTT. It translates to CASSMGQRNTEAFF. The chain combines TRBV19 with TRBJ1-1; D is ambiguous. Germline values: CDR1 LNHDA, CDR2 SQIVND (reference sequence). The CDR3 has 14 residues. The germline V and J ends were trimmed by 3 bases and 1 base, with 9 bases remaining between them.

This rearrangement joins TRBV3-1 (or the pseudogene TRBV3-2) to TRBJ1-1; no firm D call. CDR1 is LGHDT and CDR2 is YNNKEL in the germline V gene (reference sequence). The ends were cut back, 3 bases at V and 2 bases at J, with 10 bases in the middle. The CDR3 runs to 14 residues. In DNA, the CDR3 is TGTGCCAGCAGCCATCGAGTGAGCAACACTGAAGCTTTCTTT. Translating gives CASSHRVSNTEAFF.

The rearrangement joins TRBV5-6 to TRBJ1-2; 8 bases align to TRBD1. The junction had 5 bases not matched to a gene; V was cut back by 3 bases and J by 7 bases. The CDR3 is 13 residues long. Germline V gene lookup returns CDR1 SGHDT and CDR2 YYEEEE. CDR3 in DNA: TGTGCCAGCAGCTCAGGGGGCGCCTCTGGCTACACCTTC. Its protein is CASSSGGASGYTF.

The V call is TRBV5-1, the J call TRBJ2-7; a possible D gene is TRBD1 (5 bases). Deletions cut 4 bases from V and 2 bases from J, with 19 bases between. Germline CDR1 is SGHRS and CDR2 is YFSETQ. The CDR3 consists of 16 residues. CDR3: CASSPLSVRAAYEQYF. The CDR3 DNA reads TGCGCCAGCAGCCCCCTTTCCGTCAGGGCGGCCTACGAGCAGTACTTC.

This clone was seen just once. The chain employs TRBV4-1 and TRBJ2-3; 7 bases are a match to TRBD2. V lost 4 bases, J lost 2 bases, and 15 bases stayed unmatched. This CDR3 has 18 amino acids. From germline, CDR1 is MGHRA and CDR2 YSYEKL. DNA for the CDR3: TGCGCCAGCAGCCGCCAGGGCGGTAGCGGGTCCTCCACAGATACGCAGTATTTT. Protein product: CASSRQGGSGSSTDTQYF.

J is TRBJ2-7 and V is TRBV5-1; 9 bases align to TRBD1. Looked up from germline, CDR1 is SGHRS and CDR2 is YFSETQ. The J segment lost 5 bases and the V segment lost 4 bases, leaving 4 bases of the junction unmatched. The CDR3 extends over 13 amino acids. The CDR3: CASSTRDRDEQYF. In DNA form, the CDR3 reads TGCGCCAGCAGCACCCGGGACAGGGACGAGCAGTACTTC.